The 11 T cell receptor beta chains presented below share a single source sample, sequenced in a study of immune heterogeneity within non-small cell lung tumors. The template consisted of bulk tumor genomic DNA, with 600 ng used per sample. Every primary tumor yielded several biopsies, spaced far apart, that were taken during surgery. Curative surgery was undertaken by patients, who had untreated, newly diagnosed non-small cell lung cancer. For the TCR beta CDR3, multiplex PCR with 32 V and 13 J primers performed the amplification. TCRdb processed the multiplex PCR reads anew with MiXCR; each CDR3 protein has one entry. The sample contains about 10,000 distinct CDR3 sequences, less than 30% of which appear only once. Sequencing was performed on lung tumor tissue. Source of these receptors: a woman between 45 and 65 years old with non-small cell lung cancer.

The sample holds many counts of this clonotype. This chain links TRBV20-1 with TRBJ2-1; D remains unclear. CDR1 DFQATT and CDR2 SNEGSKA come from the germline V gene (reference sequence). Trimming shortened V by 0 bases and J by 3 bases, and 15 bases separated the two germline ends. The length of the CDR3 is 16 residues. The CDR3 nucleotides read TGCAGTGCTAGAGATAACGACCCCAGACTCTACAATGAGCAGTTCTTC. This sequence encodes CSARDNDPRLYNEQFF.

There are a few counts of this clonotype. The chain links TRBV20-1 to TRBJ2-1, with 7 bases that match TRBD2. This CDR3 is 15 amino acids long. Germline V gene sequence: CDR1 DFQATT, CDR2 SNEGSKA (reference sequence). Trimming took 5 bases from V and 0 from J; bases not matched to a gene: 7. The CDR3 bases are TGCAGTGCTCCGAGCGGGAAGAGCTCCTACAATGAGCAGTTCTTC. Its translation: CSAPSGKSSYNEQFF.

On this clonotype: This sequence may be a read error, since a much larger clone differs from it by one base. V usage is TRBV11-3 and J usage is TRBJ1-1, with TRBD1 as a possible D gene (5 bases). The V end was cut by 2 bases, the J end by 1 base, with 8 bases between. CDR1 and CDR2 from the germline V gene are SGHNT and YENEEA. CDR3 length: 14 amino acids. The CDR3 DNA is TGTGCCAGCAGCTTAAGGGGAGCGAACACTGAAGCTTTCTTT. Translated: CASSLRGANTEAFF.

The rearrangement joins TRBV20-1 to TRBJ1-2, with TRBD1 matching 11 bases. This CDR3 contains 16 residues. Germline V gene data show CDR1 as DFQATT and CDR2 as SNEGSKA (reference sequence). V lost 2 bases and J lost 2; bases outside the gene matches: 7. CDR3 in DNA: TGCAGTGCTAGAAAAACCGGGACAGGGGGAAACTATGGCTACACCTTC. Protein product: CSARKTGTGGNYGYTF.

This chain links TRBV28 with TRBJ1-2; D is possibly TRBD1 (5 bases). The germline V gene encodes CDR1 MDHEN and CDR2 SYDVKM. The CDR3 has 11 amino acids. V lost 6 bases to trimming and J lost 8 bases, with 10 bases between them. The CDR3 is CASSLRDGYTF. CDR3 nucleotide sequence: TGTGCCAGCAGCCTCAGGGACGGCTACACCTTC.

For this clonotype: A much larger clone differs by one base, so this may be a read error. The gene calls are TRBV7-9 and TRBJ1-4; 7 bases agree with TRBD1. The CDR3 is made up of 16 amino acids. Germline trimming cut 7 bases from V and 2 bases from J; bases unmatched to any gene: 10. Germline V gene sequence: CDR1 SEHNR, CDR2 FQNEAQ (reference sequence). The CDR3 sequence: CASTSTGISTNEKLFF. CDR3 DNA: TGTGCCAGCACCTCGACAGGGATTAGCACTAATGAAAAACTGTTTTTT.

The V and J genes are TRBV7-2 and TRBJ2-7, with TRBD1 identical over 8 bases. Germline CDR1 and CDR2: SGHTA and FQGNSA. Germline trimming cut 4 bases from V and 4 bases from J; bases unmatched to any gene: 9. This CDR3 has 15 amino acids. The CDR3 region is CASSSLAGGRYEQYF. The CDR3, as DNA: TGTGCCAGCAGCTCCCTGGCAGGGGGCCGGTACGAGCAGTACTTC.

This clonotype was seen ten or more times. This chain joins TRBV12-5 and TRBJ2-3; D is perhaps TRBD2 (6 bases). CDR1 is LGHNT and CDR2 is FRNRAP in the germline V gene. The CDR3 sequence is 17 residues long. V was cut by 0 bases and J by 2 bases, with 15 bases left in between. Written as DNA, the CDR3 is TGTGCTAGTGGTTTGGTCGTAGGGCGGGGATACACAGATACGCAGTATTTT. Its translation: CASGLVVGRGYTDTQYF. Full variable domain (rest looked up from reference TRBV12-5 and TRBJ2-3): DARVTQTPRHKVTEMGQEVTMRCQPILGHNTVFWYRQTMMQGLELLAYFRNRAPLDDSGMPKDRFSAEMPDATLATLKIQPSEPRDSAVYFCASGLVVGRGYTDTQYFGPGTRLTVL.

This clonotype was seen a handful of times. The rearrangement links TRBV7-9 to TRBJ2-3; 9 bases fit TRBD2. The CDR3 sequence is 22 residues long. After removal of 2 bases from V and 3 bases from J, the junction contained 24 bases not matched to a gene. Germline loops: CDR1 SEHNR, CDR2 FQNEAQ (reference sequence). CDR3 DNA sequence: TGTGCCAGCAGCTTAATTTTGGGTGATGTCCCGAAAGGAGGACTAGCGACAGATACGCAGTATTTT. Its protein is CASSLILGDVPKGGLATDTQYF. Full variable domain (remainder filled in from reference TRBV7-9 and TRBJ2-3): DTGVSQNPRHKITKRGQNVTFRCDPISEHNRLYWYRQTLGQGPEFLTYFQNEAQLEKSRLLSDRFSAERPKGSFSTLEIQRTEQGDSAMYLCASSLILGDVPKGGLATDTQYFGPGTRLTVL.

The chain carries TRBV7-9 and TRBJ1-1; no reliable D call. Per germline, CDR1 SEHNR and CDR2 FQNEAQ (reference sequence). Trimming cost V 2 bases and J 5 bases, with 12 bases left between them. CDR3 length: 14 amino acids. CDR3 in DNA: TGTGCCAGCAGCTTAACGATGGGGAGGACTGAAGCTTTCTTT. Protein: CASSLTMGRTEAFF.

This clonotype was recorded many times. The rearrangement joins TRBV28 to TRBJ2-5; 7 nucleotides match TRBD1. This CDR3 has 18 amino acids. CDR1 MDHEN and CDR2 SYDVKM come from the germline V gene. V lost 6 bases and J lost 2; bases outside the gene matches: 18. The CDR3 region has the DNA TGTGCCAGCAGACGAGCCGGGACAGCTCTCCCCTGGCAAGAGACCCAGTACTTC. This sequence encodes CASRRAGTALPWQETQYF. Together with reference TRBV28 and TRBJ2-5, the CDR3 gives the full variable domain: DVKVTQSSRYLVKRTGEKVFLECVQDMDHENMFWYRQDPGLGLRLIYFSYDVKMKEKGDIPEGYSVSREKKERFSLILESASTNQTSMYLCASRRAGTALPWQETQYFGPGTRLLVL.